The 2 T cell receptor beta chains given below trace back to one sample, sequenced in a study of molecular identifiers for immune sequencing clone quantification. TCRdb reprocessed the PCR reads with MiXCR, giving one entry per CDR3 protein. In the table there are over 600,000 distinct CDR3 sequences, roughly 21% of which are singletons. The source material was naive CD8+ T cells from blood, with Jurkat cell RNA spiked in. Subset indicated: FACS-sorted CD8+CD4-CCR7+CD45RA+ naive T cells. The receptor source for this set is a human donor in good health. Some libraries in this study had Jurkat cell RNA spiked in.

In the case of this clonotype: Relative to the germline gene, one junction end is altered; a read error may explain this. The chain links TRBV4-1 to TRBJ2-7; D gene ambiguous. This CDR3 has 15 amino acids. Germline V gene data show CDR1 as MGHRA and CDR2 as YSYEKL. The CDR3 spells CASSLKHAHPYKQYF. The CDR3, as DNA: TGCGCCAGCAGCCTAAAGCACGCCCATCCCTACAAGCAGTACTTC.

This chain connects TRBV2 to TRBJ2-7; D is unclear. V lost 7 bases, J lost 2 bases, and 12 bases lay in between. The CDR3 spans 13 residues. CDR1 and CDR2 from the germline V gene are SNHLY and FYNNEI. The CDR3 region is CASKLTPTYEQYF. The CDR3 region has the DNA TGTGCCAGCAAGTTGACACCCACCTACGAGCAGTACTTC.